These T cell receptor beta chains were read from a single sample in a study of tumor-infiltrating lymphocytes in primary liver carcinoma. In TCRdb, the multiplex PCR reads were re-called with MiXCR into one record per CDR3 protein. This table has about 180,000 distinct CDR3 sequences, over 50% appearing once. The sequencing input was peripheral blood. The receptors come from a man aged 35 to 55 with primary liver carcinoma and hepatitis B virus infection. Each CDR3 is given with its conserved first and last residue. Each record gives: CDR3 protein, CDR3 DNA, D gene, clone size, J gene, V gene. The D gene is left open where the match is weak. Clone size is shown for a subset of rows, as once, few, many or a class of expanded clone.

CDR3 protein: CAGSRTDYNDQFF
CDR3 DNA: TGTGCCGGCAGCCGTACAGATTACAATGACCAGTTCTTC
D gene: NA
clone size: once
J gene: TRBJ2-1
V gene: TRBV11-3

CDR3 protein: CASSQASGQAYSGNTIYF
CDR3 DNA: TGTGCCAGCAGCCAAGCATCCGGACAGGCATACTCTGGAAACACCATATATTTT
D gene: TRBD1
clone size: few
J gene: TRBJ1-3
V gene: TRBV4-2

CDR3 protein: CASSFWVGCDTEAFF
CDR3 DNA: TGTGCCAGTAGCTTTTGGGTTGGGTGCGATACTGAAGCTTTCTTT
D gene: NA
clone size: NA
J gene: TRBJ1-1
V gene: TRBV7-9

CDR3 protein: CASSPNTGGWTDTQYF
CDR3 DNA: TGTGCCAGCAGTCCCAATACAGGGGGCTGGACAGATACGCAGTATTTT
D gene: TRBD1
clone size: NA
J gene: TRBJ2-3
V gene: TRBV12-3/TRBV12-4

CDR3 protein: CSVRGQAYGYTF
CDR3 DNA: TGCAGCGTCCGCGGACAGGCCTATGGCTACACCTTC
D gene: TRBD1
clone size: few
J gene: TRBJ1-2
V gene: TRBV29-1

CDR3 protein: CTSSQRGLSGSYEQYF
CDR3 DNA: TGCACCAGCAGCCAACGGGGGTTAAGCGGGAGTTACGAGCAGTACTTC
D gene: TRBD2
clone size: NA
J gene: TRBJ2-7
V gene: TRBV4-1

CDR3 protein: CASGLAGTYQETQYF
CDR3 DNA: TGTGCTAGTGGTTTGGCTGGGACCTACCAAGAGACCCAGTACTTC
D gene: NA
clone size: few
J gene: TRBJ2-5
V gene: TRBV12-5

CDR3 protein: CASSLAEVVEQFF
CDR3 DNA: TGTGCCAGCAGCTTGGCCGAGGTGGTAGAGCAGTTCTTC
D gene: NA
clone size: many
J gene: TRBJ2-1
V gene: TRBV11-2

CDR3 protein: CASSSFGMQDEQYF
CDR3 DNA: TGTGCCAGCAGCTCATTCGGGATGCAGGACGAGCAGTACTTC
D gene: NA
clone size: NA
J gene: TRBJ2-7
V gene: TRBV11-2

CDR3 protein: CATPWWGQDTQYF
CDR3 DNA: TGTGCCACCCCGTGGTGGGGGCAAGATACGCAGTATTTT
D gene: NA
clone size: NA
J gene: TRBJ2-3
V gene: TRBV11-1

CDR3 protein: CSVESGLAGNTGELFF
CDR3 DNA: TGCAGCGTTGAGTCCGGCCTAGCGGGTAACACCGGGGAGCTGTTTTTT
D gene: TRBD2
clone size: few
J gene: TRBJ2-2
V gene: TRBV29-1

CDR3 protein: CASSLVSYYGYTF
CDR3 DNA: TGTGCCAGCAGCTTGGTCAGCTACTATGGCTACACCTTC
D gene: NA
clone size: NA
J gene: TRBJ1-2
V gene: TRBV5-5

CDR3 protein: CASSSLVMFTDTQYF
CDR3 DNA: TGTGCCAGCAGCTCATTGGTGATGTTCACAGATACGCAGTATTTT
D gene: NA
clone size: many
J gene: TRBJ2-3
V gene: TRBV11-2

CDR3 protein: CASSFLAADTQYF
CDR3 DNA: TGTGCCAGCAGCTTCCTAGCGGCAGATACGCAGTATTTT
D gene: TRBD2
clone size: NA
J gene: TRBJ2-3
V gene: TRBV5-5

CDR3 protein: CVSSYPTRNTGELFF
CDR3 DNA: TGTGTCAGCAGTTACCCGACTAGGAACACCGGGGAGCTGTTTTTT
D gene: NA
clone size: NA
J gene: TRBJ2-2
V gene: TRBV6-2/TRBV6-3

CDR3 protein: CASSLIATGSGYTF
CDR3 DNA: TGTGCCAGCAGCTTAATCGCGACAGGATCCGGCTACACCTTC
D gene: NA
clone size: NA
J gene: TRBJ1-2
V gene: TRBV7-9

CDR3 protein: CASGYSQGRPQAGGAYNEQFF
CDR3 DNA: TGTGCCAGCGGTTACTCTCAGGGTAGGCCGCAAGCGGGAGGGGCCTACAATGAGCAGTTCTTC
D gene: TRBD2
clone size: NA
J gene: TRBJ2-1
V gene: TRBV6-7

CDR3 protein: CASRAGRNLYEQYF
CDR3 DNA: TGTGCCAGCAGAGCTGGACGGAATCTCTACGAGCAGTACTTC
D gene: NA
clone size: few
J gene: TRBJ2-7
V gene: TRBV6-1

CDR3 protein: CSVEGAATYNEQFF
CDR3 DNA: TGCAGCGTAGAGGGAGCGGCCACCTACAATGAGCAGTTCTTC
D gene: NA
clone size: NA
J gene: TRBJ2-1
V gene: TRBV29-1

CDR3 protein: CASSCSPPDSPDTQYF
CDR3 DNA: TGTGCCAGCAGTTGCTCACCCCCGGACAGTCCAGATACGCAGTACTTT
D gene: NA
clone size: NA
J gene: TRBJ2-3
V gene: TRBV6-5

CDR3 protein: CANRSGRVTYNGQFF
CDR3 DNA: TGTGCCAACAGATCCGGGAGGGTTACCTACAATGGGCAGTTCTTC
D gene: TRBD2
clone size: NA
J gene: TRBJ2-1
V gene: TRBV11-1

CDR3 protein: CASSDGLAGDNEQFF
CDR3 DNA: TGTGCCAGCAGTGATGGGCTAGCGGGGGACAATGAGCAGTTCTTC
D gene: TRBD2
clone size: NA
J gene: TRBJ2-1
V gene: TRBV6-5

CDR3 protein: CASSLKTGTLNTEAFF
CDR3 DNA: TGTGCCAGCAGCTTGAAGACAGGGACTTTGAACACTGAAGCTTTCTTT
D gene: TRBD1
clone size: NA
J gene: TRBJ1-1
V gene: TRBV5-6

CDR3 protein: CASSFMQTEKLFF
CDR3 DNA: TGTGCCAGCAGCTTTATGCAGACTGAAAAACTGTTTTTT
D gene: NA
clone size: few
J gene: TRBJ1-4
V gene: TRBV5-6

CDR3 protein: CASSLVTSGIYEQYF
CDR3 DNA: TGTGCCAGCAGCTTAGTGACTAGCGGCATCTACGAGCAGTACTTC
D gene: TRBD2
clone size: once
J gene: TRBJ2-7
V gene: TRBV11-2

CDR3 protein: CSGTAEANEKLFF
CDR3 DNA: TGCAGCGGTACCGCCGAGGCTAATGAAAAACTGTTTTTT
D gene: NA
clone size: NA
J gene: TRBJ1-4
V gene: TRBV29-1

CDR3 protein: CASSLRTSGYFNEQFF
CDR3 DNA: TGTGCCAGCAGTCTTCGGACTAGCGGCTACTTCAATGAGCAGTTCTTC
D gene: TRBD2
clone size: NA
J gene: TRBJ2-1
V gene: TRBV12-3/TRBV12-4

CDR3 protein: CASSLVGGATEAFF
CDR3 DNA: TGTGCCAGCAGCTTAGTAGGGGGCGCCACTGAAGCTTTCTTT
D gene: TRBD1
clone size: many
J gene: TRBJ1-1
V gene: TRBV11-1

CDR3 protein: CASSPRTGANTGELFF
CDR3 DNA: TGTGCCAGCAGCCCCCGGACAGGGGCGAACACCGGGGAGCTGTTTTTT
D gene: TRBD1
clone size: NA
J gene: TRBJ2-2
V gene: TRBV14

CDR3 protein: CAWSPGQGPGELFF
CDR3 DNA: TGTGCCTGGAGCCCGGGACAGGGCCCCGGGGAGCTGTTTTTT
D gene: TRBD1
clone size: few
J gene: TRBJ2-2
V gene: TRBV30

CDR3 protein: CASSPIGPYEQYF
CDR3 DNA: TGTGCCAGCAGCCCTATTGGACCCTACGAGCAGTACTTC
D gene: NA
clone size: NA
J gene: TRBJ2-7
V gene: TRBV5-4

CDR3 protein: CASSFGLSTDTQYF
CDR3 DNA: TGTGCCAGCAGTTTTGGGCTTAGCACAGATACGCAGTATTTT
D gene: NA
clone size: few
J gene: TRBJ2-3
V gene: TRBV12-3/TRBV12-4

CDR3 protein: CASSPRQLAGYEQYF
CDR3 DNA: TGTGCCAGCAGCCCCCGTCAACTAGCGGGATACGAGCAGTACTTC
D gene: TRBD2
clone size: NA
J gene: TRBJ2-7
V gene: TRBV11-2

CDR3 protein: CASSYLPGQGIQETQYF
CDR3 DNA: TGTGCCAGCAGCTACCTCCCGGGACAGGGAATACAAGAGACCCAGTACTTC
D gene: TRBD1
clone size: NA
J gene: TRBJ2-5
V gene: TRBV7-8

CDR3 protein: CTSSPRTSDPYKQYF
CDR3 DNA: TGTACCAGCAGCCCCCGGACTAGCGATCCCTACAAGCAGTACTTC
D gene: TRBD2
clone size: NA
J gene: TRBJ2-7
V gene: TRBV4-2

CDR3 protein: CAMPGGLNTDTQYF
CDR3 DNA: TGTGCCATGCCGGGGGGACTTAACACAGATACGCAGTATTTT
D gene: TRBD2
clone size: few
J gene: TRBJ2-3
V gene: TRBV5-4

CDR3 protein: CASSPSGGGNTEAFF
CDR3 DNA: TGTGCCAGCAGTCCCTCGGGGGGAGGTAACACTGAAGCTTTCTTT
D gene: NA
clone size: few
J gene: TRBJ1-1
V gene: TRBV12-3/TRBV12-4

CDR3 protein: CASSSLAGAFAEETQYF
CDR3 DNA: TGTGCCAGCAGTTCACTAGCGGGAGCATTTGCGGAAGAGACCCAGTACTTC
D gene: TRBD2
clone size: NA
J gene: TRBJ2-5
V gene: TRBV7-9

CDR3 protein: CACSPRAGVSYEQYF
CDR3 DNA: TGTGCCTGTAGTCCACGGGCGGGAGTGTCCTACGAGCAGTACTTC
D gene: TRBD2
clone size: NA
J gene: TRBJ2-7
V gene: TRBV30